The next 14 T cell receptor beta chains were all read from a single sample in a study of cytomegalovirus exposure and HLA in healthy donors. Amplification used 60 Vbeta primers and 13 Jbeta primers. The assay was immunoSEQ multiplex PCR, and TCRdb's table has in-frame clones only and misses some. This table has some 170,000 clones, 80% to 90% appearing once. Input material: PBMCs. These receptors were obtained from a woman aged 50 to 60 in good health and CMV-seronegative.

Turning to this clone: Other DNA sequences in this sample translate to the same CDR3. The V and J genes are TRBV7-2 and TRBJ2-3; 14 bases line up with TRBD2. CDR1 and CDR2 (germline): SGHTA, FQGNSA. This CDR3 spans 16 amino acids. The V gene end was trimmed by 5 bases and the J gene end by 1 base; junction bases not matched to a gene: 2. CDR3 in amino acids: CASSLGLAGGTDTQYF. The CDR3 DNA follows: TGTGCCAGCAGCCTGGGACTAGCGGGGGGCACAGATACGCAGTATTTT.

This clone was seen once. The chain joins TRBV10-3 to TRBJ2-7; TRBD2 matches 10 bases. With 3 bases clipped from V and 0 bases from J, the junction kept 17 bases outside the gene matches. The CDR3 contains 20 residues. Germline CDR1 is ENHRY and CDR2 is SYGVKD. CDR3 protein: CAISDSPGTSAPISSYEQYF. The CDR3 DNA reads as TGTGCCATCAGTGATTCCCCCGGGACTAGCGCTCCGATCAGCTCCTACGAGCAGTACTTC.

J is TRBJ1-4 and V is TRBV28; tentative D call: TRBD1 (5 bases). CDR3 size: 14 residues. Deletions cut 5 bases from V and 5 bases from J, with 12 bases between. Germline loops: CDR1 MDHEN, CDR2 SYDVKM. The CDR3 region is CASSLQVSNEKLFF. The CDR3 nucleotides are TGTGCCAGCAGTCTACAGGTTAGCAATGAAAAACTGTTTTTT.

The CDR3, as DNA: TGCGCCAGCAGTCCCCGGACAGAGATGAACACTGAAGCTTTCTTT. Translation gives CASSPRTEMNTEAFF. V is TRBV10-1 and J is TRBJ1-1; D perhaps matches TRBD1 (6 bases). The germline V gene encodes CDR1 WNHNN and CDR2 SYGVQD (reference sequence). Trimming pared 5 bases from V and 0 bases from J, leaving 13 bases between. The CDR3 runs 15 residues.

This chain connects TRBV4-2 to TRBJ2-7, with TRBD2 matching 14 bases. The CDR3 runs 18 residues. V lost 1 base, J lost 3 bases, and 8 bases stayed unmatched. Germline lookup yields CDR1 LGHNA and CDR2 YNFKEQ. CDR3 amino acids: CASSQVPGLAGVFYEQYF. The CDR3 DNA is TGTGCCAGCAGCCAAGTTCCGGGACTAGCGGGAGTTTTCTACGAGCAGTACTTC.

V usage is TRBV7-2 and J usage is TRBJ2-5; 12 bases are a match to TRBD2. This CDR3 is 14 amino acids long. Germline CDR1 and CDR2: SGHTA and FQGNSA. The V and J ends lost 4 bases and 11 bases, in that order; junction bases with no gene match: 8. CDR3 DNA sequence: TGTGCCAGCAGCTCTTCCGGGACTAGCGGGTCACAGTACTTC. Protein product: CASSSSGTSGSQYF.

The chain carries TRBV5-6 and TRBJ1-2, with TRBD1 as a possible D gene (6 bases). The CDR3 length is 13 residues. Trimming pared 4 bases from V and 5 bases from J, leaving 12 bases between. CDR1 is SGHDT, CDR2 YYEEEE, per germline. CDR3 coding DNA: TGTGCCAGCAGCATGACAGGATTTTATGGCTACACCTTC. Translated: CASSMTGFYGYTF.

This clone was seen only a few times. The V and J genes are TRBV5-1 and TRBJ2-1; 13 nucleotides agree with TRBD2. The CDR3 has 16 residues. Trimming removed 4 bases from V and 7 bases from J; junction bases left unmatched: 8. CDR1 is SGHRS and CDR2 is YFSETQ in the germline V gene. The CDR3 loop reads CASSHLTSGRWNEQFF. DNA for the CDR3: TGCGCCAGCAGCCATCTGACTAGCGGGAGGTGGAATGAGCAGTTCTTC.

The chain couples TRBV5-4 to TRBJ2-3, with 9 bases matching TRBD1. CDR3 length: 15 amino acids. The trim removed 3 bases at V and 3 bases at J, leaving 5 bases unmatched. Germline V gene lookup returns CDR1 SGHNT and CDR2 YYREEE (reference sequence). The CDR3, as DNA: TGTGCCAGCAGCTCCGGACAGGGGAGTACAGATACGCAGTATTTT. Translation: CASSSGQGSTDTQYF. Filled out from reference TRBV5-4 and TRBJ2-3, the complete variable domain reads ETGVTQSPTHLIKTRGQQVTLRCSSQSGHNTVSWYQQALGQGPQFIFQYYREEENGRGNFPPRFSGLQFPNYSSELNVNALELDDSALYLCASSSGQGSTDTQYFGPGTRLTVL.

J is TRBJ2-3 and V is TRBV5-1; TRBD1 might be the D (6 bases). In germline, CDR1 is SGHRS, CDR2 YFSETQ. The CDR3 loop spans 15 amino acids. With 4 bases removed from V and 3 bases from J, the gap between germline ends came to 15 bases. CDR3 nucleotides: TGCGCCAGCAGCCCGTCGGTTCAGGGGACAGATACGCAGTATTTT. As protein: CASSPSVQGTDTQYF.

The rearrangement uses TRBV23-1 and TRBJ2-7, with D perhaps matching TRBD1 (5 bases). TRBV23-1 is flagged as an ORF with uncertain function. The CDR3 has 14 amino acids. The V end was cut by 4 bases, the J end by 2 bases, with 12 bases between. The CDR3 nucleotides read TGCGCCAGCAGTCCGAGGACACGGACCTACGAGCAGTACTTC. Translating it yields CASSPRTRTYEQYF.

The chain carries TRBV6-1 and TRBJ1-2, with D perhaps TRBD1 (5 bases). The CDR3 runs 13 residues. V lost 6 bases, J lost 4 bases, and 12 bases lay in between. Germline CDR1 and CDR2: MNHNS and SASEGT. The CDR3 is CASSPDGAYGYTF. In DNA, the CDR3 is TGTGCCAGCAGCCCCGATGGGGCCTATGGCTACACCTTC.

The chain is built from TRBV28 and TRBJ2-1; tentative D call: TRBD2 (6 bases). Germline V lookup: CDR1 MDHEN, CDR2 SYDVKM. This CDR3 region has 16 residues. Trimming cost V 4 bases and J 0 bases, with 13 bases left between them. The CDR3 DNA reads TGTGCCAGCAGTTCCCCCGGCGGGACCTCCTACAATGAGCAGTTCTTC. Translating it yields CASSSPGGTSYNEQFF.

This chain joins TRBV20-1 and TRBJ2-5; a possible D gene is TRBD2 (6 bases). CDR3 length: 11 amino acids. The germline V and J ends were trimmed by 7 bases and 4 bases, with 10 bases remaining between them. Germline values: CDR1 DFQATT, CDR2 SNEGSKA (reference sequence). CDR3 loop: CSVLGGETQYF. CDR3 nucleotides: TGCAGTGTCCTGGGGGGAGAGACCCAGTACTTC.